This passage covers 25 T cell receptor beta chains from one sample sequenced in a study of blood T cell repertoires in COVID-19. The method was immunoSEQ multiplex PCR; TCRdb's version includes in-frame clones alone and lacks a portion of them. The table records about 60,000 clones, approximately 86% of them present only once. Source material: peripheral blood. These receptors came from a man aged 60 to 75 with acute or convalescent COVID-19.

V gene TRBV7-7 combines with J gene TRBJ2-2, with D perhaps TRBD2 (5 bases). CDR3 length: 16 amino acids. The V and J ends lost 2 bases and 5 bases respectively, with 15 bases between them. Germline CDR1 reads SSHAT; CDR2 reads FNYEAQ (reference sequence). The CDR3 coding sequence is TGTGCCAGCAGCTTAAAACCGGGGTGGGGTACCGGGGAGCTGTTTTTT. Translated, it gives CASSLKPGWGTGELFF.

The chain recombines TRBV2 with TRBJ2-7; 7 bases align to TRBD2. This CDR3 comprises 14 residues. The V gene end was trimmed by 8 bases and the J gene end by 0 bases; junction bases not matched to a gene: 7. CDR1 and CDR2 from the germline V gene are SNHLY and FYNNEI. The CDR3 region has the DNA TGTGCCAGCGTGCGGGACTACATCTCCTACGAGCAGTACTTC. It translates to CASVRDYISYEQYF. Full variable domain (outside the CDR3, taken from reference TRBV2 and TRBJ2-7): EPEVTQTPSHQVTQMGQEVILRCVPISNHLYFYWYRQILGQKVEFLVSFYNNEISEKSEIFDDQFSVERPDGSNFTLKIRSTKLEDSAMYFCASVRDYISYEQYFGPGTRLTVT.

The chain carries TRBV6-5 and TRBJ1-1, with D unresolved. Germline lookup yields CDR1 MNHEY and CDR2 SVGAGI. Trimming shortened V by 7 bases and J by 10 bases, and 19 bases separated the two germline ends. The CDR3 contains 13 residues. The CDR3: CASTMNWRSGAFF. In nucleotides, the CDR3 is TGTGCCAGCACTATGAACTGGAGATCGGGAGCTTTCTTT.

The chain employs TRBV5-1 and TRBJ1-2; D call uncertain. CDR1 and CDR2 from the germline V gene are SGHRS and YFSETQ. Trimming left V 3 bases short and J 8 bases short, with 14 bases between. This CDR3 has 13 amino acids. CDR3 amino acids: CASSYDGVGGYTF. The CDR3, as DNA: TGCGCCAGCAGCTACGACGGGGTTGGCGGCTACACCTTC. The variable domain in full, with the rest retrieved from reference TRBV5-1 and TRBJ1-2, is KAGVTQTPRYLIKTRGQQVTLSCSPISGHRSVSWYQQTPGQGLQFLFEYFSETQRNKGNFPGRFSGRQFSNSRSEMNVSTLELGDSALYLCASSYDGVGGYTFGSGTRLTVV.

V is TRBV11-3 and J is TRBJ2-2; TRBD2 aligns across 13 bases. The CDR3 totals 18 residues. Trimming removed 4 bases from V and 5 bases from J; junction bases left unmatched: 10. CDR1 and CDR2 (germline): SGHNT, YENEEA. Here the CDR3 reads CASSSLLAGGRGTGELFF. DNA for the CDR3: TGTGCCAGCAGCTCGCTACTAGCGGGGGGGCGAGGTACCGGGGAGCTGTTTTTT.

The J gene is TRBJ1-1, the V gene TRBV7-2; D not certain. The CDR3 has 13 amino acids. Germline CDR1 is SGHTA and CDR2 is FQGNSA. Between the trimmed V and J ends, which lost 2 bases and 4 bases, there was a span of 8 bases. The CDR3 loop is CASSLPGGTEAFF. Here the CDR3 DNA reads TGTGCCAGCAGCTTACCCGGAGGCACTGAAGCTTTCTTT.

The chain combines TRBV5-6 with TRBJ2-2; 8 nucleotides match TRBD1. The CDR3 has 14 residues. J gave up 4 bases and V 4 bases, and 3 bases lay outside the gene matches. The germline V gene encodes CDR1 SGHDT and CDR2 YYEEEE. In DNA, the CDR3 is TGTGCCAGCAGCCGGACAGGGAGCACCGGGGAGCTGTTTTTT. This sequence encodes CASSRTGSTGELFF.

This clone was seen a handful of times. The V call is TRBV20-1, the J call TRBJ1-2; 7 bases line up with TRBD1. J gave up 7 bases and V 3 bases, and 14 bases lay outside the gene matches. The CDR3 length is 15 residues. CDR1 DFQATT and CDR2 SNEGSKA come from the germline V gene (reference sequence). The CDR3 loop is CSASFLQGILRGYTF. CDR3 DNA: TGCAGTGCTAGTTTCCTACAGGGGATTTTGCGTGGCTACACCTTC.

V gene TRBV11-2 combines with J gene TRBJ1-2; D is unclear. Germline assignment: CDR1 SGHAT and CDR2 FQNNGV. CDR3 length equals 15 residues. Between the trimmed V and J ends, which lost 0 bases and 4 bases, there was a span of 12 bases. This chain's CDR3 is CASSLDRGKVYGYTF. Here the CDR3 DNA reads TGTGCCAGCAGCTTAGATCGCGGCAAGGTCTATGGCTACACCTTC.

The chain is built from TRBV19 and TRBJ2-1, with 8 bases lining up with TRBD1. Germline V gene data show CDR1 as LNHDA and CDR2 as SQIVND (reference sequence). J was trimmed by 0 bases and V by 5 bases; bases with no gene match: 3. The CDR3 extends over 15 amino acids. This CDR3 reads CASSPTGGSYNEQFF. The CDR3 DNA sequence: TGTGCCAGTAGTCCCACAGGGGGCTCCTACAATGAGCAGTTCTTC.

DNA of the CDR3: TGTGCCAGCAGCTTGCCGGGATCAGGAAACACCATATATTTT. This gives the protein CASSLPGSGNTIYF. The chain carries TRBV5-6 and TRBJ1-3; D remains ambiguous. The CDR3 is 14 amino acids. CDR1 and CDR2 from the germline V gene are SGHDT and YYEEEE. V gave up 1 base and J gave up 4 bases, with 9 bases separating them.

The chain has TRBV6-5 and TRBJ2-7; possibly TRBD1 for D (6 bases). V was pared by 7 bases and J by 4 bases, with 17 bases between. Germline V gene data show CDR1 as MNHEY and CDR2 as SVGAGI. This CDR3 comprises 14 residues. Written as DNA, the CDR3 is TGTGCCAGCACCTTCACAGGGAAAAGTTACGAGCAGTACGTC. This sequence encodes CASTFTGKSYEQYV.

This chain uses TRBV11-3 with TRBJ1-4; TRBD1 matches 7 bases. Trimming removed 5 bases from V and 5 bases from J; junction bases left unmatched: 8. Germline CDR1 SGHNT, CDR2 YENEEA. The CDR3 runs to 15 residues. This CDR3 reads CASSPRQGPNEKLFF. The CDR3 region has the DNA TGTGCCAGCAGCCCCCGACAGGGCCCCAATGAAAAACTGTTTTTT.

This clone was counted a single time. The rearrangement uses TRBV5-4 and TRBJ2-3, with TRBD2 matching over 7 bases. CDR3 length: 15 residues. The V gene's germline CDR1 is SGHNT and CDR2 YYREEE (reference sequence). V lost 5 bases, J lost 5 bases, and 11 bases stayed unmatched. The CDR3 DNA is TGTGCCAGCAGTACGGGGGACTATCCCCAAGATACGCAGTATTTT. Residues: CASSTGDYPQDTQYF.

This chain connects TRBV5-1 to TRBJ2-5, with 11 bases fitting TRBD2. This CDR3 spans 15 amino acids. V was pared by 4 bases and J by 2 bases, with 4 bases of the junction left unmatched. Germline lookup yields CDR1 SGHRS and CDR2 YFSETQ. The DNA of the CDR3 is TGCGCCAGCAGCGGTCTAGCGGGGGGACAAGAGACCCAGTACTTC. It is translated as CASSGLAGGQETQYF. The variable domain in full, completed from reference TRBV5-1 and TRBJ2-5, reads KAGVTQTPRYLIKTRGQQVTLSCSPISGHRSVSWYQQTPGQGLQFLFEYFSETQRNKGNFPGRFSGRQFSNSRSEMNVSTLELGDSALYLCASSGLAGGQETQYFGPGTRLLVL.

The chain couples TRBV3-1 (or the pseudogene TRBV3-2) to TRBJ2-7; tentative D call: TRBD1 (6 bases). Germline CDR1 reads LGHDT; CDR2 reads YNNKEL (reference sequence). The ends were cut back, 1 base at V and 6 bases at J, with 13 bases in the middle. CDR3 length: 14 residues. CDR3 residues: CASSQVHRAGEQYF. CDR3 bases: TGTGCCAGCAGCCAAGTGCACAGGGCAGGCGAGCAGTACTTC.

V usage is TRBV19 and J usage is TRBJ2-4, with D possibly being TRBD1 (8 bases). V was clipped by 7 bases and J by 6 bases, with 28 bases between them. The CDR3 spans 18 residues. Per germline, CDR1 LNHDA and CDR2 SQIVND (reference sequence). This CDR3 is CASTRGVPRGPTGNIQYF. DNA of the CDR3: TGTGCCAGTACCCGGGGGGTGCCCAGGGGGCCGACGGGAAACATTCAGTACTTC. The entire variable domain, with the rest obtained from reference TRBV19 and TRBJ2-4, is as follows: DGGITQSPKYLFRKEGQNVTLSCEQNLNHDAMYWYRQDPGQGLRLIYYSQIVNDFQKGDIAEGYSVSREKKESFPLTVTSAQKNPTAFYLCASTRGVPRGPTGNIQYFGAGTRLSVL.

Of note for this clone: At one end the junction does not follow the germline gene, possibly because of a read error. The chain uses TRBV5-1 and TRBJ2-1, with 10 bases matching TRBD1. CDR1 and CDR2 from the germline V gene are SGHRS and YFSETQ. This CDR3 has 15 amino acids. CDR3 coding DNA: TGCGCCACCAGCTCCGGGACAGGGGTCTACAATGAGCAGTTCTTC. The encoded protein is CATSSGTGVYNEQFF.

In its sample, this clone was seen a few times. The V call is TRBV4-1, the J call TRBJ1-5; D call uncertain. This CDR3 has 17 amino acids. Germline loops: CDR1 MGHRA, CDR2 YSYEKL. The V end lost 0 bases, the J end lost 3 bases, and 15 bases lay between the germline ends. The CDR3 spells CASSQDGLAVLNQPQHF. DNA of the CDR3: TGCGCCAGCAGCCAAGATGGGCTAGCGGTCCTCAATCAGCCCCAGCATTTT.

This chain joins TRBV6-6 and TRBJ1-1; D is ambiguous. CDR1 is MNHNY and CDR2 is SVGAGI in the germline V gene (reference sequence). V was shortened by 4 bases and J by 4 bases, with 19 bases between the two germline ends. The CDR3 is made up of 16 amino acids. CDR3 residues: CASSSYRGILGTEAFF. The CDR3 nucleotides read TGTGCCAGCAGTTCTTATCGGGGTATATTGGGCACTGAAGCTTTCTTT.

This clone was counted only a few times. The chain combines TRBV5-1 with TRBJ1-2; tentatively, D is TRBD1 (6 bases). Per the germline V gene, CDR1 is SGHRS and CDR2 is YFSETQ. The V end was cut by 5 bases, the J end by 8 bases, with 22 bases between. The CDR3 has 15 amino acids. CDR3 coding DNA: TGCGCCAGCAGTTCCGGGACACCGGCATTATTCGGCTACACCTTC. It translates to CASSSGTPALFGYTF.

The CDR3 DNA reads TGTGCCAGCAGCTTGGTAAGAATAGGGGGCCAATCTGTCAATGAGCAGTTCTTC. Translated, it gives CASSLVRIGGQSVNEQFF. The chain carries TRBV5-4 and TRBJ2-1, with TRBD1 matching 7 bases. Germline V gene lookup returns CDR1 SGHNT and CDR2 YYREEE (reference sequence). The CDR3 covers 18 residues. V was clipped by 0 bases and J by 6 bases; unmatched bases: 15.

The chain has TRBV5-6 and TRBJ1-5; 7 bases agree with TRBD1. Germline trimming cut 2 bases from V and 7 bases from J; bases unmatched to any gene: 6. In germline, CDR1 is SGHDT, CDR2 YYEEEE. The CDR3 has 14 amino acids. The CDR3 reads CASSLGTVIQPQHF. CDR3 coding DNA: TGTGCCAGCAGCTTAGGGACAGTCATCCAGCCCCAGCATTTT. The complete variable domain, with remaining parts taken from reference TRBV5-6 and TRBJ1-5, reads DAGVTQSPTHLIKTRGQQVTLRCSPKSGHDTVSWYQQALGQGPQFIFQYYEEEERQRGNFPDRFSGHQFPNYSSELNVNALLLGDSALYLCASSLGTVIQPQHFGDGTRLSIL.

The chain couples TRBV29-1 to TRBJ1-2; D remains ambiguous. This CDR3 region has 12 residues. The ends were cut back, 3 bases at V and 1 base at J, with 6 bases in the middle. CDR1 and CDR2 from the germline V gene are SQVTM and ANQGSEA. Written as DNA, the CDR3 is TGCAGCGTTGAGGCGGGTAACTATGGCTACACCTTC. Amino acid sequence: CSVEAGNYGYTF.

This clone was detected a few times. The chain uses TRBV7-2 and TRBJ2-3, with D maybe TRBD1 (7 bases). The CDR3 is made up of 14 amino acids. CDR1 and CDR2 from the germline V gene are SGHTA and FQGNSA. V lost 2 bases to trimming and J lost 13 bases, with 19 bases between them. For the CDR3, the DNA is TGTGCCAGCAGCTTACCTCTGGTGGGCAGGGGGGAGTATTTT. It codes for CASSLPLVGRGEYF.